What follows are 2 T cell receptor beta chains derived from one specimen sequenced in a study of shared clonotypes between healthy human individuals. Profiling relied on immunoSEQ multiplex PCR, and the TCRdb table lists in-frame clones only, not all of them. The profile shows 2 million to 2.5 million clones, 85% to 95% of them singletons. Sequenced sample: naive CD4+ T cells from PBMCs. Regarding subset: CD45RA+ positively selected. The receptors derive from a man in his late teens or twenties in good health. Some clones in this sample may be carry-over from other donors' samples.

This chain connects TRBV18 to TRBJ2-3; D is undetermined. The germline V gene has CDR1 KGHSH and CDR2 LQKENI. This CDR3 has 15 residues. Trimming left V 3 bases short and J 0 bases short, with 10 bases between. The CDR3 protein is CASSPLPASTDTQYF. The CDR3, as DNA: TGTGCCAGCTCACCCCTCCCAGCTAGCACAGATACGCAGTATTTT.

The CDR3 bases are TGTGCCAGCAGCTTAGATCGTCTGAACATTCAGTACTTC. Translated, it gives CASSLDRLNIQYF. The rearrangement joins TRBV11-2 to TRBJ2-4; D not certain. Germline CDR1 is SGHAT and CDR2 is FQNNGV. This CDR3 contains 13 residues. V was cut by 0 bases and J by 7 bases, with 7 bases left in between. The full variable domain, in which reference TRBV11-2 and TRBJ2-4 provide the parts outside the CDR3, is EAGVAQSPRYKIIEKRQSVAFWCNPISGHATLYWYQQILGQGPKLLIQFQNNGVVDDSQLPKDRFSAERLKGVDSTLKIQPAKLEDSAVYLCASSLDRLNIQYFGAGTRLSVL.